The rows below give T cell receptor beta chains drawn from one sample of a study of monozygotic twins with inflammatory bowel disease. TCRdb re-called the 5' RACE reads and gives one entry per CDR3 protein, without DNA. Recorded for this sample: 400,000 or so distinct CDR3 sequences. The sequenced sample was blood. These receptors were collected from a human donor with ulcerative colitis or Crohn's disease, or a healthy co-twin of an affected twin (not recorded which). The CDR3 runs from the conserved cysteine through the conserved F or W.

J gene,V gene,CDR3 protein
TRBJ1-1,TRBV5-5,CASSIQGARWTEAFF
TRBJ1-2,TRBV7-2,CASSLVGFYGYTF
TRBJ2-7,TRBV7-2,CASSPDPSYEQYF
TRBJ2-1,TRBV7-8,CASSPGTASYNEQFF
TRBJ1-1,TRBV5-1,CASSLGTAGGRGTEAFF
TRBJ2-5,TRBV20-1,CSTQQGEETQYF
TRBJ2-2,TRBV3-1,CASHYRGANGELFF
TRBJ2-5,TRBV5-4,CATRLAGVETQYF
TRBJ1-5,TRBV29-1,CSVRDGLNQPQHF
TRBJ1-1,TRBV10-3,CAIRDRDTEAFF
TRBJ1-2,TRBV28,CASSYRTVNYGYTF
TRBJ2-2,TRBV6-5,CASSTGGAGELFF
TRBJ2-1,TRBV3-1,CASSQGRASSYNEQFF
TRBJ1-3,TRBV5-1,CASSSTGAGGNTIYF
TRBJ2-5,TRBV10-3,CAISPQDPGQRETQYF
TRBJ2-7,TRBV6-5,CASSYTRTGESYEQYF
TRBJ1-4,TRBV19,CASSISGGGYNEKLFF
TRBJ1-5,TRBV28,CASSPPTGANQPQHF
TRBJ1-1,TRBV7-3,CASSPNGRRNTEAFF
TRBJ2-7,TRBV30,CAWSVSSGQQYF
TRBJ2-3,TRBV20-1,CSALGGGRSTDTQYF
TRBJ1-5,TRBV10-3,CAISVGLNQPQHF
TRBJ2-3,TRBV19,CASAGGLAREQYF
TRBJ2-3,TRBV27,CASSTEGAADTQYF
TRBJ1-5,TRBV7-2,CASIDTGSNQPQHF
TRBJ2-2,TRBV20-1,CSAPLRGSTGELFF
TRBJ2-2,TRBV14,CASSQDFVGELFF